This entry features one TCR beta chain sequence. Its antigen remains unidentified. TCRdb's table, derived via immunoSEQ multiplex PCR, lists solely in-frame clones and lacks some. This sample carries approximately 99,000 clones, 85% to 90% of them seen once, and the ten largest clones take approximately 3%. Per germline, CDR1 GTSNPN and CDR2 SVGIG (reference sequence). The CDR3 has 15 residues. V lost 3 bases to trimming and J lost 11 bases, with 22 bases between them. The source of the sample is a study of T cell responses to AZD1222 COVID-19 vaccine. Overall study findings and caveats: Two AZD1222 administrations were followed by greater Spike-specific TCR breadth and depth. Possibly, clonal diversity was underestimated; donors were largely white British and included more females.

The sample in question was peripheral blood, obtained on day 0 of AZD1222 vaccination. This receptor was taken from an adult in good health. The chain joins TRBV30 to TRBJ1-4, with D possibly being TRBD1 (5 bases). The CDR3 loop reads CAWSLPGQGLFKLFF. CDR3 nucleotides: TGTGCCTGGAGCCTCCCGGGGCAGGGACTGTTCAAACTGTTTTTT.